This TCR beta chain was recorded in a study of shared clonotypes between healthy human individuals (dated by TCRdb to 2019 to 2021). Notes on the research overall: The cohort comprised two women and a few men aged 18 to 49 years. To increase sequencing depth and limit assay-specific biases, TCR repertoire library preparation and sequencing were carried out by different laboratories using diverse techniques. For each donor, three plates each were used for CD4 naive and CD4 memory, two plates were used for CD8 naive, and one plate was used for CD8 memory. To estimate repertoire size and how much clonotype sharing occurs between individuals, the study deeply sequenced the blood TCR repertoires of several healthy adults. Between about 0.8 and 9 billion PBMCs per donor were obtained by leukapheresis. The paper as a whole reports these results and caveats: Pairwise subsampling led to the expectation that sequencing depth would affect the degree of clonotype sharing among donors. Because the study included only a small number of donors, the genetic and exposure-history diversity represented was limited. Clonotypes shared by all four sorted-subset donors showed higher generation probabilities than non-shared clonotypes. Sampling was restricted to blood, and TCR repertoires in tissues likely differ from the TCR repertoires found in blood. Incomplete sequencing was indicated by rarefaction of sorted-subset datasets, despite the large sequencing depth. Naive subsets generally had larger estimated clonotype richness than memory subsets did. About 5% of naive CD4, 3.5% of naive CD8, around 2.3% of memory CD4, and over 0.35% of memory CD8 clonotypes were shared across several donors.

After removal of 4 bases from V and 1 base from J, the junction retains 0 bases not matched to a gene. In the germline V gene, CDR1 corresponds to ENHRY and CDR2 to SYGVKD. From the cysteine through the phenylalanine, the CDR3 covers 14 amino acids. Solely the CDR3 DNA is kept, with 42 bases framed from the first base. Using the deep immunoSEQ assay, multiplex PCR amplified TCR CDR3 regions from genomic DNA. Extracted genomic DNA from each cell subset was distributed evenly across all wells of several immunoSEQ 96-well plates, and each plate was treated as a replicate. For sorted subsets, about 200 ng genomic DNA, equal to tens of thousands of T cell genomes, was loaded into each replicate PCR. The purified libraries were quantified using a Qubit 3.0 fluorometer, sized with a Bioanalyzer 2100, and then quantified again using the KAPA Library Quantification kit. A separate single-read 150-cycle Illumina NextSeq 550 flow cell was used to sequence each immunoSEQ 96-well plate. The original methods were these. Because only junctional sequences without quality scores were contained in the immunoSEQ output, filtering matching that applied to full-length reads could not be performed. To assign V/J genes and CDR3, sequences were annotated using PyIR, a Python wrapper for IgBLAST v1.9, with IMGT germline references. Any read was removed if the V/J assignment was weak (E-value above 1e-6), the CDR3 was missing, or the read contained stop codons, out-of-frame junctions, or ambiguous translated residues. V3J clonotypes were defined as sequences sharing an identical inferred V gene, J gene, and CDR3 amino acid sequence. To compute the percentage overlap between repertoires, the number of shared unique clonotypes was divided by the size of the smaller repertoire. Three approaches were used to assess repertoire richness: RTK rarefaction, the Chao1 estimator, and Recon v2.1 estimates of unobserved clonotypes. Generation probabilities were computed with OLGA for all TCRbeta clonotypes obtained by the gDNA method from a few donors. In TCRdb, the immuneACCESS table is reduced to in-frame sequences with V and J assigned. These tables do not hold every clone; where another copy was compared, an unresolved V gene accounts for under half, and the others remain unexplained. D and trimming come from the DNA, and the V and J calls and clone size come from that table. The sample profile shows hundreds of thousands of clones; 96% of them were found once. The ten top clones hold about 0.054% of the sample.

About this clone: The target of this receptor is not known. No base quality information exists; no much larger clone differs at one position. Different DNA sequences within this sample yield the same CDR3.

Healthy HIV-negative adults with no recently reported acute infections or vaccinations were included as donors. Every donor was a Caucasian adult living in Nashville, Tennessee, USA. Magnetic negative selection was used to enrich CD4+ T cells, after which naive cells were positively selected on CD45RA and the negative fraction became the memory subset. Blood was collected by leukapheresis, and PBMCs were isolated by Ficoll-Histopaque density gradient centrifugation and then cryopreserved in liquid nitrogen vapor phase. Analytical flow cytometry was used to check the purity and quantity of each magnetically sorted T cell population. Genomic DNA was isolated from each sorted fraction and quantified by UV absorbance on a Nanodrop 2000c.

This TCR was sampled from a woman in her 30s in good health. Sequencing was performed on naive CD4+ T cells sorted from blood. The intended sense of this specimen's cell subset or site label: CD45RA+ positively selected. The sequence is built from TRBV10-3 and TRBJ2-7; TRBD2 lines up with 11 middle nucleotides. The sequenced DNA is TGTGCCATCAGTGGGACTAGCGGGTCCTACGAGCAGTACTTC. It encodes CAISGTSGSYEQYF.